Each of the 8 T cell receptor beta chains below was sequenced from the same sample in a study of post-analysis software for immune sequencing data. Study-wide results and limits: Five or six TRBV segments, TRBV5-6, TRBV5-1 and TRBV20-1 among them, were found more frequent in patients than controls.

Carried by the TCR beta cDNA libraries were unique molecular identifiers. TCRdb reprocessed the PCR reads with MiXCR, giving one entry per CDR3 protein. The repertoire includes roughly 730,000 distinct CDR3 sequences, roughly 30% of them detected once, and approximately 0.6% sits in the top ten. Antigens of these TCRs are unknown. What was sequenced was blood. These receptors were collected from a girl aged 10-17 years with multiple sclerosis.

The CDR3, as DNA: TGTGCCAGCAGACCAGCCGGGAGTACAGGAGGGCAGTTCTTC. Protein: CASRPAGSTGGQFF. The chain has TRBV7-2 and TRBJ2-1; possible D gene TRBD2, 6 bases. Looked up from germline, CDR1 is SGHTA and CDR2 is FQGNSA. V lost 6 bases to trimming and J lost 12 bases, with 21 bases between them. This CDR3 is 14 amino acids long.

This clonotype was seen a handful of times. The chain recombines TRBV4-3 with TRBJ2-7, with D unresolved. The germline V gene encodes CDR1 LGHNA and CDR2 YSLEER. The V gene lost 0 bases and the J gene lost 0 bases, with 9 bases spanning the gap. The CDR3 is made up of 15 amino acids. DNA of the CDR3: TGCGCCAGCAGCCAAGATCGCGAGAACTCCTACGAGCAGTACTTC. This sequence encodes CASSQDRENSYEQYF.

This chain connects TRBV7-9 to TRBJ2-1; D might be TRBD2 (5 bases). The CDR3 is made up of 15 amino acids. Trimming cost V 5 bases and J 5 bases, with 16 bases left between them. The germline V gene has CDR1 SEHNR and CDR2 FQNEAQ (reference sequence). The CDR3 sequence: CASSLPLRRHNEQFF. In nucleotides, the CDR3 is TGTGCCAGCAGCCTACCTCTTCGGAGGCACAATGAGCAGTTCTTC. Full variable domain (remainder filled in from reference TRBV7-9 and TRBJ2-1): DTGVSQNPRHKITKRGQNVTFRCDPISEHNRLYWYRQTLGQGPEFLTYFQNEAQLEKSRLLSDRFSAERPKGSFSTLEIQRTEQGDSAMYLCASSLPLRRHNEQFFGPGTRLTVL.

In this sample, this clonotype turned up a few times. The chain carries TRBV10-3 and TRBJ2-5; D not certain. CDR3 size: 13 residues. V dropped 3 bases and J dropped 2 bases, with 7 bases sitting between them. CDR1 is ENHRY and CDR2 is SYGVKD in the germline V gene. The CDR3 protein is CAISDNVQETQYF. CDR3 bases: TGTGCCATCAGTGATAACGTACAAGAGACCCAGTACTTC.

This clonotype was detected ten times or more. CDR3 amino acids: CASSSPTESTQYF. The CDR3 nucleotides are TGTGCCAGCAGCTCCCCAACCGAAAGTACGCAGTATTTT. The chain recombines TRBV7-2 with TRBJ2-3; no clear D gene. Germline V CDR1 and CDR2: SGHTA, FQGNSA. This CDR3 is built from 13 residues. The V end lost 4 bases, the J end lost 8 bases, and 13 bases lay between the germline ends.

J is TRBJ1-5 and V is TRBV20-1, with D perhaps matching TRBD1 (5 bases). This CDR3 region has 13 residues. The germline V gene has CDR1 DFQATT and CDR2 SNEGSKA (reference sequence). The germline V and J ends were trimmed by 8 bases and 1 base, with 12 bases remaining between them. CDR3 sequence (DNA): TGCAGTTCGGGACGCCACAGCAATCAGCCCCAGCATTTT. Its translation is CSSGRHSNQPQHF.

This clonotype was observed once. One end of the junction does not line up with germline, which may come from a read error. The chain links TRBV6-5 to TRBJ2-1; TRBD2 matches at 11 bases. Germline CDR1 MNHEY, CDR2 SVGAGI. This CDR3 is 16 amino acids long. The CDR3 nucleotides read TGTACCAGCACCACTACCGGACTAGCGGGTCTCAATGAGCAGTTCTTC. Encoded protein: CTSTTTGLAGLNEQFF.

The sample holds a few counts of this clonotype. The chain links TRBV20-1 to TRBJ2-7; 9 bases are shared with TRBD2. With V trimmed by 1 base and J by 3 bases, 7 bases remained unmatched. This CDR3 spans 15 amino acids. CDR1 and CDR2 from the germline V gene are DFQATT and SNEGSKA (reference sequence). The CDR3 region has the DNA TGCAGTGCTAGAGTCCCTAGCGGGACGAACTACGAGCAGTACTTC. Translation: CSARVPSGTNYEQYF.